Shown below are 29 T cell receptor beta chains from a single sample sequenced in a study of blood T cell repertoires in COVID-19. The protocol was immunoSEQ multiplex PCR, while the TCRdb copy is restricted to in-frame clones and leaves out a portion. This sample yields 75,000 to 90,000 clones, of which around 91% are seen a single time; about 6% belongs to the top ten. Material: peripheral blood. The receptor set was obtained from a human donor in a cohort sampled during active COVID-19.

CDR3 nucleotides: TGTGCCAGCAGCTTTGCCGGGACTGGGCCCTATGGCTACACCTTC. It codes for CASSFAGTGPYGYTF. The chain employs TRBV7-9 and TRBJ1-2, with D possibly matching TRBD1 (5 bases). CDR1 SEHNR and CDR2 FQNEAQ come from the germline V gene (reference sequence). V lost 3 bases and J lost 4, with 15 bases in between. The CDR3 runs to 15 residues.

The gene calls are TRBV11-2 and TRBJ1-2, with a possible D match to TRBD1 (6 bases). Germline-derived CDR1 and CDR2 are SGHAT and FQNNGV. The CDR3 contains 14 residues. The V end was cut by 0 bases, the J end by 8 bases, with 13 bases between. CDR3 sequence: CASSLDRGGWGYTF. Written as DNA, the CDR3 is TGTGCCAGCAGCTTAGATCGGGGGGGCTGGGGCTACACCTTC.

V is TRBV6-2 or TRBV6-3 and J is TRBJ2-7; unclear D gene. CDR1 and CDR2 (germline): MNHEY, SVGEGT. Trimming stripped 2 bases from V and 3 bases from J, with 14 bases between. This CDR3 region has 15 residues. The DNA for the CDR3 is TGTGCCAGCAGTTACCATGTAGACAATTACTACGAGCAGTACTTC. It is translated as CASSYHVDNYYEQYF.

This chain uses TRBV6-6 with TRBJ1-2; 7 bases line up with TRBD1. The germline gives CDR1 MNHNY, CDR2 SVGAGI (reference sequence). With V trimmed by 6 bases and J by 5 bases, 15 bases remained unmatched. CDR3 length: 16 residues. The CDR3 loop is CASRGPRDRVFYGYTF. The CDR3 coding sequence is TGTGCCAGCAGGGGACCCCGGGACAGAGTCTTTTATGGCTACACCTTC.

This clone has just one count. The V gene is TRBV7-3, the J gene TRBJ2-5; 7 nucleotides align to TRBD1. After removal of 3 bases from V and 2 bases from J, the junction contained 3 bases not matched to a gene. This CDR3 has 14 residues. Germline loops: CDR1 SGHTA, CDR2 FQGTGA. CDR3 DNA sequence: TGTGCCAGCAGCTTCTCGGGACAGCAAGAGACCCAGTACTTC. Its translation: CASSFSGQQETQYF.

This chain connects TRBV18 to TRBJ2-1; 9 bases align to TRBD1. This CDR3 is built from 14 residues. J lost 6 bases, V lost 4 bases, and 4 bases had no gene match. The germline V gene has CDR1 KGHSH and CDR2 LQKENI. The CDR3 region is CASSQTGGFNEQFF. The CDR3 DNA follows: TGTGCCAGCTCACAAACAGGGGGCTTCAATGAGCAGTTCTTC.

This clone has only one observation. V usage is TRBV7-8 and J usage is TRBJ2-7, with 12 bases aligning to TRBD1. The V segment lost 3 bases and the J segment 6 bases; nucleotides outside the gene matches: 9. This CDR3 has 16 residues. Germline assignment: CDR1 SGHVS and CDR2 FQNEAQ. CDR3 sequence (DNA): TGTGCCAGCAGCTTTAGCCCGGGACAGGGGGCACTCGAGCAGTACTTC. Protein sequence: CASSFSPGQGALEQYF.

V gene TRBV4-2 combines with J gene TRBJ2-5; 8 bases fit TRBD2. The CDR3 covers 18 residues. V was pared by 3 bases and J by 7 bases, with 19 bases of the junction left unmatched. CDR1 and CDR2 from the germline V gene are LGHNA and YNFKEQ. The CDR3 reads CASSHASSGGPVQLTQYF. As DNA, the CDR3 is TGTGCCAGCAGCCACGCCTCCAGCGGGGGACCCGTGCAGCTGACCCAGTACTTC.

The chain recombines TRBV5-1 with TRBJ2-1, with unresolved D. Germline V lookup: CDR1 SGHRS, CDR2 YFSETQ. The V end lost 0 bases, the J end lost 4 bases, and 11 bases lay between the germline ends. This CDR3 spans 15 amino acids. CDR3 sequence: CASSLEVAGYNEQFF. Written as DNA, the CDR3 is TGCGCCAGCAGCTTGGAGGTAGCTGGATACAATGAGCAGTTCTTC.

The chain has TRBV11-1 and TRBJ2-5; 7 bases map to TRBD1. CDR1 is SGHAT and CDR2 is FQDESV in the germline V gene (reference sequence). This CDR3 spans 14 amino acids. The V and J ends lost 1 base and 5 bases, in that order; junction bases with no gene match: 4. The CDR3 loop reads CASSLGVQGETQYF. The CDR3 DNA reads as TGTGCCAGCAGCTTAGGCGTACAGGGGGAGACCCAGTACTTC.

The chain combines TRBV7-2 with TRBJ1-5; 9 positions match TRBD1. This CDR3 spans 14 amino acids. The V gene end was trimmed by 6 bases and the J gene end by 4 bases; junction bases not matched to a gene: 4. Germline CDR1 is SGHTA and CDR2 is FQGNSA. The CDR3 nucleotides are TGTGCCAGCAGAGCCGGGACAGGGAATCAGCCCCAGCATTTT. It translates to CASRAGTGNQPQHF.

The chain couples TRBV7-9 to TRBJ1-2; maybe TRBD1 (5 bases). CDR3 length equals 14 residues. V gave up 5 bases and J gave up 7 bases, with 17 bases separating them. Germline V gene data show CDR1 as SEHNR and CDR2 as FQNEAQ (reference sequence). DNA of the CDR3: TGTGCCAGCAGCATACAGGCGTCTTCCTTTGGCTACACCTTC. Its translation is CASSIQASSFGYTF. Using reference TRBV7-9 and TRBJ1-2 for the parts outside the CDR3, the full variable domain is DTGVSQNPRHKITKRGQNVTFRCDPISEHNRLYWYRQTLGQGPEFLTYFQNEAQLEKSRLLSDRFSAERPKGSFSTLEIQRTEQGDSAMYLCASSIQASSFGYTFGSGTRLTVV.

This clone was counted a single time. V usage is TRBV6-2 or TRBV6-3 and J usage is TRBJ1-2; 8 positions agree with TRBD1. Germline V lookup: CDR1 MNHEY, CDR2 SVGEGT. The ends lost 2 bases at V and 4 bases at J; junction bases unmatched: 6. CDR3 length equals 15 residues. The chain's CDR3 is CASSYPRGQAYGYTF. For the CDR3, the DNA is TGTGCCAGCAGTTACCCTCGGGGACAGGCCTATGGCTACACCTTC.

The genes are TRBV3-1 (or the pseudogene TRBV3-2) and TRBJ2-5, with D possibly being TRBD2 (6 bases). Germline V gene data show CDR1 as LGHDT and CDR2 as YNNKEL (reference sequence). V gave up 4 bases and J gave up 5 bases, with 14 bases separating them. The CDR3 covers 14 residues. CDR3 nucleotide sequence: TGTGCCAGCAGCCCCCCCGGCGGGATGGAGACCCAGTACTTC. It translates to CASSPPGGMETQYF.

The CDR3: CASSPGTGGPEQPQHF. The DNA of the CDR3 is TGCGCCAGCAGCCCCGGGACAGGGGGCCCCGAACAGCCCCAGCATTTT. This chain uses TRBV5-1 with TRBJ1-5; 12 nucleotides agree with TRBD1. V trimming: 4 bases; J trimming: 7 bases; junction bases outside the gene matches: 9. Germline-derived CDR1 and CDR2 are SGHRS and YFSETQ. This CDR3 contains 16 residues. Together with reference TRBV5-1 and TRBJ1-5, the CDR3 gives the full variable domain: KAGVTQTPRYLIKTRGQQVTLSCSPISGHRSVSWYQQTPGQGLQFLFEYFSETQRNKGNFPGRFSGRQFSNSRSEMNVSTLELGDSALYLCASSPGTGGPEQPQHFGDGTRLSIL.

In its sample, this clone was seen once. J is TRBJ2-1 and V is TRBV6-5; 8 positions agree with TRBD2. CDR1 MNHEY and CDR2 SVGAGI come from the germline V gene. This CDR3 is built from 15 residues. V dropped 7 bases and J dropped 8; count of bases not matched to a gene: 13. CDR3 coding DNA: TGTGCCAGCAATTCCATAAGCTTAGCGGGGTATGAGCAGTTCTTC. Protein sequence: CASNSISLAGYEQFF.

The CDR3 nucleotides are TGTGCCAGCAGTTACGGTCTTTGGGCAGGGCTAAGAGAGCAGTACTTC. This translates into CASSYGLWAGLREQYF. V and J are TRBV6-2 or TRBV6-3 and TRBJ2-7; tentative D call: TRBD1 (5 bases). CDR1 is MNHEY, CDR2 SVGEGT, per germline. The CDR3 runs 16 residues. V lost 2 bases and J lost 7, with 21 bases in between.

The CDR3 coding sequence is TGTGCCAGCAGTCATCCCGGGACTTCGAAGGGAGATACGCAGTATTTT. Its protein product is CASSHPGTSKGDTQYF. The chain joins TRBV7-9 to TRBJ2-3; tentative D call: TRBD2 (6 bases). Trimming stripped 6 bases from V and 5 bases from J, with 21 bases between. Germline V lookup: CDR1 SEHNR, CDR2 FQNEAQ (reference sequence). The CDR3 is 16 residues long.

The J gene is TRBJ1-1, the V gene TRBV7-3, with D possibly matching TRBD1 (5 bases). The CDR3 totals 14 residues. From germline, CDR1 is SGHTA and CDR2 FQGTGA. Trimming left V 5 bases short and J 3 bases short, with 13 bases between. Here the CDR3 DNA reads TGTGCCAGCAGCAGCCGCGGGGGTCACACTGAAGCTTTCTTT. Translation: CASSSRGGHTEAFF.

The rearrangement links TRBV2 to TRBJ1-5; 8 bases align to TRBD1. In germline, CDR1 is SNHLY, CDR2 FYNNEI. The CDR3 is 13 residues long. The J segment lost 6 bases and the V segment lost 8 bases, leaving 6 bases of the junction unmatched. This chain's CDR3 is CASDRGSGQPQHF. The CDR3 DNA follows: TGTGCCAGCGACAGGGGCAGTGGTCAGCCCCAGCATTTT.

The chain joins TRBV4-3 to TRBJ1-3; D uncertain. V was trimmed by 2 bases and J by 4 bases, leaving 12 bases between them. The CDR3 contains 15 residues. Germline loops: CDR1 LGHNA, CDR2 YSLEER. CDR3 sequence: CASSQLGAPGNTIYF. The CDR3 DNA follows: TGCGCCAGCAGCCAACTAGGTGCCCCGGGAAACACCATATATTTT.

The chain recombines TRBV25-1 with TRBJ1-6; D gene unclear. This CDR3 spans 12 amino acids. The germline V gene has CDR1 MGHDK and CDR2 SYGVNS. V lost 3 bases and J 9 bases, leaving 6 bases between the germline ends. CDR3 sequence reads: CASSELGSPLHF. Written as DNA, the CDR3 is TGTGCCAGCAGTGAGCTAGGTTCACCCCTCCACTTT.

This chain connects TRBV3-1 (or the pseudogene TRBV3-2) to TRBJ1-1; 8 positions match TRBD1. The CDR3 extends over 14 amino acids. CDR1 and CDR2 from the germline V gene are LGHDT and YNNKEL (reference sequence). V was clipped by 4 bases and J by 4 bases; unmatched bases: 5. The CDR3 nucleotides read TGTGCCAGCAGCCCAGGGGGCGATGGCACTGAAGCTTTCTTT. Residues: CASSPGGDGTEAFF.

The chain couples TRBV21-1 to TRBJ1-1; the table gives TRBD1 as D, unverified against the DNA. TRBV21-1 is deemed a pseudogene. This CDR3 comprises 15 residues. DNA for the CDR3: TGTGCCAGCAGCAAAGCGTCAGGAAGGAACACTGAAGCTTTCTTT. Residues: CASSKASGRNTEAFF.

This rearrangement joins TRBV6-2 or TRBV6-3 to TRBJ2-7; D gene uncertain. CDR3 length: 13 residues. Germline CDR1 reads MNHEY; CDR2 reads SVGEGT. With 2 bases removed from V and 5 bases from J, the gap between germline ends came to 10 bases. The CDR3, as DNA: TGTGCCAGCAGTTACGTTCACATGGACGAGCAGTACTTC. Residues: CASSYVHMDEQYF.

This chain joins TRBV2 and TRBJ1-2; D is unresolved. The germline V gene has CDR1 SNHLY and CDR2 FYNNEI. V was trimmed by 3 bases and J by 2 bases, leaving 10 bases between them. The CDR3 totals 14 residues. In nucleotides, the CDR3 is TGTGCCAGCAGTGACCCGGCAGGAAACTATGGCTACACCTTC. Translated, it gives CASSDPAGNYGYTF.

The chain uses TRBV4-1 and TRBJ2-5, with 8 bases identical to TRBD1. Trimming took 3 bases from V and 5 from J; bases not matched to a gene: 8. The CDR3 runs 15 residues. The germline V gene has CDR1 MGHRA and CDR2 YSYEKL. CDR3 bases: TGCGCCAGCAGCCAGGAACCGGACAGGGACGAGACCCAGTACTTC. Protein: CASSQEPDRDETQYF.

This clone was counted a single time. The chain carries TRBV18 and TRBJ1-3; D unresolved. CDR3 length: 17 residues. Germline assignment: CDR1 KGHSH and CDR2 LQKENI. V lost 0 bases, J lost 0 bases, and 12 bases lay in between. CDR3 residues: CASSPPINSFSGNTIYF. CDR3 coding DNA: TGTGCCAGCTCACCACCGATAAACAGCTTCTCTGGAAACACCATATATTTT.

The sample holds one count of this clone. This CDR3 reads CASSPLAGARRETQYF. The CDR3 nucleotides read TGTGCCAGCAGCCCCCTTGCGGGGGCTCGGCGTGAGACCCAGTACTTC. The chain couples TRBV11-2 to TRBJ2-5, with D possibly TRBD2 on 7 matching bases. Deletions cut 5 bases from V and 5 bases from J, with 21 bases between. The germline V gene has CDR1 SGHAT and CDR2 FQNNGV. CDR3 size: 16 residues.